This is a list of T cell receptor beta chains from one sample in a study of human T cells and chemical hapten exposure. MiXCR was run by TCRdb on the RACE reads, yielding one entry per CDR3 protein. The sample lists 55,000 to 75,000 distinct CDR3 sequences; about an eighth were seen once. Sequencing used whole blood, obtained in connection with sensitization to the hapten diphenylcyclopropenone (DPC). All receptors come from a man aged 25 to 40 with alopecia areata. Some clones in this sample may be carry-over from other donors' samples. Both conserved end residues are part of each CDR3. The D gene is left open where the match is weak. The size of a clone is reported for some rows only, either as once, few or many, or as a class for expanded clones.

j_call | v_call | d_call | clone_size | cdr3_aa | cdr3_nt
TRBJ1-2 | TRBV6-6 | TRBD1 | few | CASSFSPSIDRGTYGYTF | TGTGCCAGCAGTTTTTCCCCCTCGATCGACAGGGGTACTTATGGCTACACCTTC
TRBJ1-2 | TRBV6-5 | TRBD1 | - | CASSYSGTGTANYGYTF | TGTGCCAGCAGTTACTCCGGGACAGGGACAGCTAACTATGGCTACACCTTC
TRBJ1-1 | TRBV29-1 | TRBD1 | few | CSAETGVDTEAFF | TGCAGCGCCGAAACAGGGGTGGACACTGAAGCTTTCTTT
TRBJ1-5 | TRBV28 | TRBD1 | many | CASSDRDRWISNQPQHF | TGTGCCAGCAGTGACAGGGACAGGTGGATTAGCAATCAGCCCCAGCATTTT
TRBJ2-2 | TRBV6-1 | - | many | CASSSLNTGELFF | TGTGCCAGCAGTTCTTTAAACACCGGGGAGCTGTTTTTT
TRBJ2-3 | TRBV2 | - | - | CASRTSTDTQYF | TGTGCCAGCAGAACTAGCACAGATACGCAGTATTTT
TRBJ1-1 | TRBV10-3 | - | - | CAISASKNTEAFF | TGTGCCATCAGTGCCAGCAAAAACACTGAAGCTTTCTTT
TRBJ2-1 | TRBV5-1 | - | few | CASSRGDNEQFF | TGCGCCAGCAGTCGGGGCGACAATGAGCAGTTCTTC
TRBJ1-3 | TRBV7-9 | - | many | CASSLPTGPGNTIYF | TGTGCCAGCAGCTTACCCACTGGGCCTGGAAACACCATATATTTT
TRBJ1-2 | TRBV2 | - | few | CASIGTGNYGYTF | TGTGCCAGCATTGGGACGGGAAACTATGGCTACACCTTC
TRBJ1-1 | TRBV29-1 | - | medium-sized | CSVSGNLNTEAFF | TGCAGCGTGTCCGGGAATTTGAACACTGAAGCTTTCTTT
TRBJ1-1 | TRBV2 | TRBD1 | - | CASGRDREAFF | TGTGCCAGCGGGAGGGACAGGGAAGCTTTCTTT
TRBJ2-1 | TRBV15 | - | - | CATSDYNEQFF | TGTGCCACCAGCGACTACAATGAGCAGTTCTTC
TRBJ1-4 | TRBV9 | - | - | CASSLDGRQMREREKLFF | TGTGCCAGCAGCTTAGACGGCCGCCAAATGAGGGAGCGTGAAAAACTGTTTTTT
TRBJ2-2 | TRBV7-6 | TRBD2 | - | CASSLKGLAGTGELFF | TGTGCCAGCAGCCTAAAGGGACTAGCGGGCACCGGGGAGCTGTTTTTT
TRBJ1-5 | TRBV15 | - | many | CATSRDIGSNQPQHF | TGTGCCACCAGCAGAGATATCGGTAGCAATCAGCCCCAGCATTTT
TRBJ2-5 | TRBV5-5 | - | - | CASTPAWGAQEAQYF | TGTGCCAGCACCCCGGCCTGGGGGGCCCAAGAGGCCCAGTACTTC
TRBJ2-7 | TRBV7-9 | - | few | CASSLGEFNYYEQYF | TGTGCCAGCAGCTTAGGGGAATTTAACTACTACGAGCAGTACTTC
TRBJ1-2 | TRBV18 | - | - | CASSPPSPGPNYGYTF | TGTGCCAGCTCACCACCCAGCCCGGGTCCTAACTATGGCTACACCTTC
TRBJ1-6 | TRBV7-2 | TRBD1 | many | CASSLGTGGSYNSPLHF | TGTGCCAGCAGCTTAGGGACAGGGGGCTCCTATAATTCACCCCTCCACTTT
TRBJ2-2 | TRBV10-3 | - | many | CAISESIISGQNAGELFF | TGTGCCATCAGTGAGTCGATAATCAGCGGACAAAACGCCGGGGAGCTGTTTTTT
TRBJ2-3 | TRBV11-2 | - | few | CASSRDRPPSTDTQYF | TGTGCCAGCAGCCGGGACCGCCCTCCTAGCACAGATACGCAGTATTTT
TRBJ1-1 | TRBV6-5 | - | many | CASSYSTLGVGTEAFF | TGTGCCAGCAGTTACTCGACTCTAGGGGTAGGCACTGAAGCTTTCTTT
TRBJ1-3 | TRBV18 | - | many | CASSPGSSSGNTIYF | TGTGCCAGCTCACCGGGGAGTTCCTCTGGAAACACCATATATTTT
TRBJ2-3 | TRBV18 | - | many | CASSPRLGTDTQYF | TGTGCCAGCTCACCACGTTTGGGCACAGATACGCAGTATTTT
TRBJ2-7 | TRBV4-2 | TRBD1 | many | CASSQVAGTGHYEQYF | TGTGCCAGCAGCCAAGTTGCCGGGACAGGGCACTACGAGCAGTACTTC
TRBJ2-3 | TRBV6-2/TRBV6-3 | TRBD2 | many | CASSSGLAGEFTDTQYF | TGTGCCAGCAGTTCCGGACTAGCGGGGGAATTCACAGATACGCAGTATTTT
TRBJ1-5 | TRBV9 | - | - | CASSVGTTSNQPQHF | TGTGCCAGCAGCGTGGGCACAACAAGCAATCAGCCCCAGCATTTT
TRBJ1-1 | TRBV7-2 | - | many | CASSLGADLTEAFF | TGTGCCAGCAGCTTAGGCGCCGACCTCACTGAAGCTTTCTTT
TRBJ2-1 | TRBV9 | - | many | CASSVGADEQFF | TGTGCCAGCAGCGTCGGGGCGGATGAGCAGTTCTTC
TRBJ2-7 | TRBV7-9 | - | many | CASSPQWGWEQYF | TGTGCCAGCAGCCCGCAGTGGGGGTGGGAGCAGTACTTC
TRBJ2-7 | TRBV18 | TRBD1 | - | CASSSGGYEQYF | TGTGCCAGCTCATCAGGGGGCTACGAGCAGTACTTC
TRBJ1-2 | TRBV4-1 | - | - | CASSQPRANYGYTF | TGCGCCAGCAGCCAACCCAGGGCTAACTATGGCTACACCTTC
TRBJ1-1 | TRBV28 | TRBD1 | - | CASQGALDTEAFF | TGTGCCAGCCAGGGGGCATTGGACACTGAAGCTTTCTTT
TRBJ1-2 | TRBV4-3 | - | many | CASSQELAGGDKTYGYTF | TGCGCCAGCAGCCAAGAATTGGCGGGCGGGGACAAGACCTATGGCTACACCTTC
TRBJ2-5 | TRBV12-3/TRBV12-4 | - | many | CASSLAGVETQYF | TGTGCCAGCAGTTTAGCAGGGGTGGAGACCCAGTACTTC
TRBJ2-2 | TRBV6-1 | - | few | CASPFPLKGGDDTGELFF | TGTGCCAGCCCGTTTCCGTTGAAAGGGGGAGACGACACCGGGGAGCTGTTTTTT
TRBJ2-3 | TRBV11-2 | - | few | CASSSLLRASTDTQYF | TGTGCCAGCAGCTCCCTATTAAGGGCTAGCACAGATACGCAGTATTTT
TRBJ2-6 | TRBV20-1 | - | few | CSALQGNSGANVLTF | TGCAGTGCCTTACAAGGGAACTCTGGGGCCAACGTCCTGACTTTC
TRBJ2-1 | TRBV29-1 | - | many | CSVGGTQSNEQFF | TGCAGCGTTGGAGGGACACAGTCCAATGAGCAGTTCTTC
TRBJ2-1 | TRBV7-9 | - | many | CASSSWVYEQFF | TGTGCCAGCAGTTCGTGGGTCTATGAGCAGTTCTTC
TRBJ2-7 | TRBV7-9 | - | few | CASRSGVSYEQYF | TGTGCCAGCCGCTCAGGGGTCTCCTACGAGCAGTACTTC
TRBJ2-7 | TRBV7-2 | TRBD1 | - | CASSLARTGEQYF | TGTGCCAGCAGCTTAGCCCGGACAGGCGAGCAGTACTTC
TRBJ2-3 | TRBV6-5 | - | - | CASSYSRSDTQYF | TGTGCCAGCAGTTACTCGAGATCCGATACGCAGTATTTT
TRBJ2-2 | TRBV29-1 | - | many | CSVATGYGELFF | TGCAGCGTTGCCACAGGATACGGGGAGCTGTTTTTT
TRBJ2-1 | TRBV7-7 | - | - | CASSPGVQGGNEQFF | TGTGCTAGCAGCCCCGGAGTACAGGGCGGCAATGAGCAGTTCTTC
TRBJ1-2 | TRBV28 | - | once | CASSLISRANYGYTF | TGTGCCAGCAGCTTGATTTCCCGAGCTAACTATGGCTACACCTTC